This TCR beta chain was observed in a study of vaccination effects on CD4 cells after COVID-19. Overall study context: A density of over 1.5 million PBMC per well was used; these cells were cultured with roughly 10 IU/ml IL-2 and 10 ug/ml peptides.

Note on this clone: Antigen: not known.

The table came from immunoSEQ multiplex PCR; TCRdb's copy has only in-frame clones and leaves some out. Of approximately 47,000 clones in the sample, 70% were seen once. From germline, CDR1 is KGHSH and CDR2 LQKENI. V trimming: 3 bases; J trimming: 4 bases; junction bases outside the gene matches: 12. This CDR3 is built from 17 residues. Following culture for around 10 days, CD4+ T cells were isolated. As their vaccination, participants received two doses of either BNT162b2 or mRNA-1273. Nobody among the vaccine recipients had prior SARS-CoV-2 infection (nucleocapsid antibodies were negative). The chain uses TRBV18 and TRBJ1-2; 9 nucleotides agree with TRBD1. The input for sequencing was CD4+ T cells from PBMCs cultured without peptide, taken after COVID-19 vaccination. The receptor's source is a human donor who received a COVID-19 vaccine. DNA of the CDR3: TGTGCCAGCTCACCTGGACTGGGACAGGGTGAGGGCTATGGCTACACCTTC. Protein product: CASSPGLGQGEGYGYTF.